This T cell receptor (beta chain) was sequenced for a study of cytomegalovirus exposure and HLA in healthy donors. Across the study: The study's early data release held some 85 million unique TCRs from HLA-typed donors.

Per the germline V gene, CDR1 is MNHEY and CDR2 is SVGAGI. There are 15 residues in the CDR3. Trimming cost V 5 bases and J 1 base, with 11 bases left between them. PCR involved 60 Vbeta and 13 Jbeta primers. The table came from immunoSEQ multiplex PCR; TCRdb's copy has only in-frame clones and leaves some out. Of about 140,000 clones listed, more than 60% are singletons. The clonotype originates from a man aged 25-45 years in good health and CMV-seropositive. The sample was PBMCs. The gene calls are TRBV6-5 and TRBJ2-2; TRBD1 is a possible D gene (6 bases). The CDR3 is CASSGPGQNTGELFF. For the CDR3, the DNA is TGTGCCAGCAGTGGACCGGGACAGAACACCGGGGAGCTGTTTTTT.